The 9 T cell receptor beta chains listed next were all sequenced from one sample in a study of T cells in localized non-small cell lung cancer. The table came from immunoSEQ multiplex PCR; TCRdb's copy has only in-frame clones and leaves some out. Here the sample spans 3,000 to 3,500 clones, 25% to 30% being singletons. Sequencing was performed on lung tumor tissue, taken before any cancer treatment. Receptor source: a man aged 40 to 75 with stage III lung adenocarcinoma.

This sequence joins TRBV28 and TRBJ2-2, with 9 bases lining up with TRBD1. Germline CDR1 is MDHEN and CDR2 is SYDVKM. With 5 bases clipped from V and 6 bases from J, the junction kept 10 bases outside the gene matches. CDR3 length: 16 residues. The DNA for the CDR3 is TGTGCCAGCAGTCGCTCCGGGACAGGGTTGCCCGGGGAGCTGTTTTTT. This translates into CASSRSGTGLPGELFF.

This clone was picked up a small number of times. The chain carries TRBV11-3 and TRBJ2-2; D is unresolved. V lost 6 bases and J lost 8, with 19 bases in between. CDR3 size: 15 residues. Germline CDR1 and CDR2: SGHNT and YENEEA. DNA for the CDR3: TGTGCCAGCAGTTCCAACCTGGGCGGTGGAGGGGAGCTGTTTTTT. It is translated as CASSSNLGGGGELFF. The whole variable domain, filled in from reference TRBV11-3 and TRBJ2-2, reads EAGVVQSPRYKIIEKKQPVAFWCNPISGHNTLYWYLQNLGQGPELLIRYENEEAVDDSQLPKDRFSAERLKGVDSTLKIQPAELGDSAVYLCASSSNLGGGGELFFGEGSRLTVL.

CDR3 in DNA: TGTGCCAGCAACCGGGACAAACTAAACATTCAGTACTTC. This codes for CASNRDKLNIQYF. The V and J genes are TRBV6-8 and TRBJ2-4; D is perhaps TRBD1 (6 bases). The CDR3 contains 13 residues. Germline V gives CDR1 MNHGY, CDR2 SAAAGT. V was pared by 7 bases and J by 6 bases, with 13 bases between.

This clone was observed a few times. The chain joins TRBV19 to TRBJ1-3, with D unresolved. The ends were cut back, 7 bases at V and 0 bases at J, with 16 bases in the middle. The CDR3 has 16 residues. Germline V gene lookup returns CDR1 LNHDA and CDR2 SQIVND (reference sequence). For the CDR3, the DNA is TGTGCCAGTACCGATGACGGGCGGAGCTCTGGAAACACCATATATTTT. This translates into CASTDDGRSSGNTIYF.

This clone is medium-sized in the sample. This chain joins TRBV6-8 and TRBJ2-2; TRBD2 matches at 10 bases. The V segment lost 4 bases and the J segment 2 bases; nucleotides outside the gene matches: 10. Looked up from germline, CDR1 is MNHGY and CDR2 is SAAAGT. CDR3 length equals 18 residues. CDR3 residues: CASSLEVVAGGNTGELFF. Written as DNA, the CDR3 is TGTGCCAGCAGTTTAGAGGTTGTAGCGGGGGGTAACACCGGGGAGCTGTTTTTT.

This clone was seen a handful of times. The chain employs TRBV6-8 and TRBJ1-1; D might be TRBD1 (6 bases). Germline V lookup: CDR1 MNHGY, CDR2 SAAAGT. V lost 0 bases and J 1 base, leaving 12 bases between the germline ends. The CDR3 is 16 residues long. CDR3 amino acids: CASSYSRRQANTEAFF. In DNA, the CDR3 is TGTGCCAGCAGTTACTCAAGGCGACAGGCGAACACTGAAGCTTTCTTT.

This chain links TRBV19 with TRBJ2-5; a possible D gene is TRBD2 (5 bases). This CDR3 is built from 15 residues. Germline V gene data show CDR1 as LNHDA and CDR2 as SQIVND (reference sequence). The V end lost 5 bases, the J end lost 4 bases, and 17 bases lay between the germline ends. For the CDR3, the DNA is TGTGCCAGTAGTCACCTAGTTTTAGGGAGAGAGACCCAGTACTTC. Translating it yields CASSHLVLGRETQYF.

This clone turned up a few times. The chain recombines TRBV15 with TRBJ2-1; D unclear. V was trimmed by 0 bases and J by 5 bases, leaving 8 bases between them. The CDR3 consists of 14 residues. Germline lookup yields CDR1 LNHNV and CDR2 YYDKDF (reference sequence). The CDR3 protein is CATSRDFADNEQFF. Here the CDR3 DNA reads TGTGCCACCAGCAGAGATTTCGCCGACAATGAGCAGTTCTTC.

The chain couples TRBV19 to TRBJ1-2, with D maybe TRBD1 (5 bases). The CDR3 totals 16 residues. Trimming left V 10 bases short and J 7 bases short, with 28 bases between. Per the germline V gene, CDR1 is LNHDA and CDR2 is SQIVND (reference sequence). CDR3 protein: CATSRGRGFSAPGYTF. The CDR3 bases are TGTGCCACCAGTAGGGGTCGAGGATTCTCAGCGCCTGGCTACACCTTC.